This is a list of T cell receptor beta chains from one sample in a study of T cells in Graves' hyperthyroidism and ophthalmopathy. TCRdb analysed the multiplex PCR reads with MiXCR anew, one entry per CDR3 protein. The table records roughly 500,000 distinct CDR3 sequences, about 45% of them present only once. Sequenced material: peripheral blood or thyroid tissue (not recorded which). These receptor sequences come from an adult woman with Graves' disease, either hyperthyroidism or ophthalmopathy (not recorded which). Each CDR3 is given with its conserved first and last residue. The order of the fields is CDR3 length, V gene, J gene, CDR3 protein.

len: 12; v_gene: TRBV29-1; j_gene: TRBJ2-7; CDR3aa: CSVRDTLYEQYF
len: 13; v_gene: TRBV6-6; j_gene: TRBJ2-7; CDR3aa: CASSYSDGYEQYF
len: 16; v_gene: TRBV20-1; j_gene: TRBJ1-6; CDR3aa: CSATPERGCYNSPLHF
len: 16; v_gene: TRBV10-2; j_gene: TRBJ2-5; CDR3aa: CASSLLGGTYQETQYF
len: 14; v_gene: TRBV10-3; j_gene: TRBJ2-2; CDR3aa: CAIRSSGDSGELFF
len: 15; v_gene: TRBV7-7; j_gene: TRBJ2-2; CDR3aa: CASGQWSSDTGELFF
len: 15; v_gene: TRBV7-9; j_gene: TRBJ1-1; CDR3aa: CASSPGGTEAIEAFF
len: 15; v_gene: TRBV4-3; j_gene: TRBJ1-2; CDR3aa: CASSLTGWGSGGYTF
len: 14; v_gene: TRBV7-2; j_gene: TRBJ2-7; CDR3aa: CASALLTGTYEQYF
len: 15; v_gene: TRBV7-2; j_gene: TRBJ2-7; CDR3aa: CASTPRGKPPYEQYF